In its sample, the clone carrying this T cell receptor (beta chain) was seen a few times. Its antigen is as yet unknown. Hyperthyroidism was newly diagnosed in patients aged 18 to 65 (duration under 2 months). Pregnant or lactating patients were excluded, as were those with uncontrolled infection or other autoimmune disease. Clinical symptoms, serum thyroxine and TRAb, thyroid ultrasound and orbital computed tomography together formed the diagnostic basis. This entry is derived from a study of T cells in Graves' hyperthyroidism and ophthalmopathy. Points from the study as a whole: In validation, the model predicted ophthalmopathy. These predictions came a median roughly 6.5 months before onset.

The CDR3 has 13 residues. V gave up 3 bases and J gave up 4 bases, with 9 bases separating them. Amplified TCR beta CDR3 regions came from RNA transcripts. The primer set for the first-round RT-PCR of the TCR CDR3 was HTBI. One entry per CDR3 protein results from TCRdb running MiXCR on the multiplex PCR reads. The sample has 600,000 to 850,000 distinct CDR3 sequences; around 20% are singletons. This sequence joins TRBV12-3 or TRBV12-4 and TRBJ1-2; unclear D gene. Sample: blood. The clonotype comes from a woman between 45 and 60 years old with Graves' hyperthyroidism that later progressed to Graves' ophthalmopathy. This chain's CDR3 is CASSFLPAYGYTF. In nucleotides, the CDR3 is TGTGCCAGCAGTTTTCTCCCCGCCTATGGCTACACCTTC.